This T cell receptor beta chain was profiled in a study of siplizumab effects on memory and regulatory T cells. Study-level findings and limits: Naive T cells seemed more diverse than memory cells and seemed major alloresponse contributors. Siplizumab, the agent tested, significantly reduced alloreactive sequences traceable to unstimulated CD4+ memory cells. Naive-or-memory phenotypes were unassignable for roughly 75-97% of proliferating CD4+ or CD8+ clones. The study found that mappable alloreactive CD4+ clones averaged nearly 70% Treg-derived with siplizumab and more than 25% in controls.

In the case of this clone: Its specificity is not known.

This table comes from immunoSEQ multiplex PCR, and its TCRdb copy is limited to in-frame clones, with some not included. The sample contains tens of thousands of clones, roughly 87% of which appear only once. The germline gives CDR1 SNHLY, CDR2 FYNNEI. This CDR3 has 16 residues. V shed 4 bases, J shed 2 bases, and the junction held 7 bases outside the gene matches. The chain employs TRBV2 and TRBJ1-5; 8 bases map to TRBD1. This TCR was sampled from a human donor in good health. Sample: Tregs sorted from blood. The CDR3 reads CASSGWTGKGNQPQHF. The CDR3 DNA reads TGTGCCAGCAGTGGATGGACAGGGAAAGGCAATCAGCCCCAGCATTTT.